These T cell receptor beta chains were read from a single sample in a study of blood T cells in healthy people across ages. TCRdb reanalysed the 5' RACE reads using MiXCR and keeps one entry per CDR3 protein. Of hundreds of thousands of distinct CDR3 sequences listed, roughly 26% were seen once; the top ten hold under 3%. The sample also formed part of further work on T cells of mothers and their children.

What was sequenced was blood. The receptors come from a boy between 10 and 17 years old in good health. The CDR3 runs from the conserved cysteine through the conserved F or W. The D gene is left open where the match is weak. Only part of the rows carry a size: once, few, many, or a class if the clone is expanded.

D gene	clone size	V gene	J gene	CDR3 length	CDR3 DNA	CDR3 protein
TRBD1	few	TRBV29-1	TRBJ2-7	11	TGCAGCGTCGACAGGGGAGGCGAGCAGTACTTC	CSVDRGGEQYF
.	.	TRBV7-3	TRBJ2-3	13	TGTGCCAGCAGTTCTAACGAGGGAGATACGCAGTATTTT	CASSSNEGDTQYF
TRBD1	many	TRBV29-1	TRBJ1-2	11	TGCAGCGTTCAGGGGGCCAATGGCTACACCTTC	CSVQGANGYTF
.	few	TRBV5-1	TRBJ2-5	16	TGCGCCAGCAGCTTGTGGGGACGAGTGGGGGGTGAGACCCAGTACTTC	CASSLWGRVGGETQYF
.	few	TRBV25-1	TRBJ2-7	15	TGTGCCAGCAGTCAGAGGAGGGAGAGAGGCGGCGAGCAGTACTTC	CASSQRRERGGEQYF
.	.	TRBV20-1	TRBJ2-2	12	TGCAGTGCAAAAGGTGTCACCGGGGAGCTGTTTTTT	CSAKGVTGELFF
TRBD2	.	TRBV6-6	TRBJ2-5	13	TGTGTCACCGACAGCCTGGGGGGGTCGACCCAGTACTTC	CVTDSLGGSTQYF
.	few	TRBV10-3	TRBJ2-7	14	TGTGCCGCTACCCGCGAGGGGGTGATGGACGAGCAGTACTTC	CAATREGVMDEQYF
.	few	TRBV12-5	TRBJ2-3	12	TGTGCTAGTGGTTTGAGAGCCGATACGCAGTATTTT	CASGLRADTQYF
.	few	TRBV28	TRBJ2-5	15	TGTGCCAGCAGTTCTAGGAAGACAGTGAAAGAGACCCAGTACTTC	CASSSRKTVKETQYF
.	once	TRBV5-1	TRBJ1-1	16	TGCGCCAGCAGCCAAAACCTAGGACCGCCGAACACTGAAGCTTTCTTT	CASSQNLGPPNTEAFF
TRBD1	few	TRBV2	TRBJ1-5	16	TGTGCCAGCAGTGAAGGGGCAGGGGGCTCTAATCAGCCCCAGCATTTT	CASSEGAGGSNQPQHF
TRBD2	.	TRBV7-3	TRBJ2-5	15	TGTGCCAGCAGGCTGACTAGCGGGGGCCGCGAGACCCAGTACTTC	CASRLTSGGRETQYF
.	.	TRBV20-1	TRBJ2-5	13	TGCAGTGCTGGACCCAGGGTTGTGGAGACCCAGTACTTC	CSAGPRVVETQYF
.	few	TRBV7-8	TRBJ1-1	13	TGTGCCAGCAGCTTAATTAAGAACACTGAAGCTTTCTTT	CASSLIKNTEAFF
.	few	TRBV10-3	TRBJ2-1	15	TGTGCCATCAGTGGCGGACTGAGCTCCTACAATGAGCAGTTCTTC	CAISGGLSSYNEQFF
.	few	TRBV7-9	TRBJ1-2	14	TGTGCCAGCAGCCTGAGGGGCTTACCTCTGAGCTACACCTTC	CASSLRGLPLSYTF
.	.	TRBV5-6	TRBJ1-4	12	TGTGCCGGCAGCTTTCGGGTTGAAAAACTGTTTTTT	CAGSFRVEKLFF
TRBD1	.	TRBV6-2/TRBV6-3	TRBJ2-7	14	TGTGCCAGCAGTAAAGACAGGGCATTGGCCGAGCAGTACTTC	CASSKDRALAEQYF
TRBD2	.	TRBV6-6	TRBJ2-5	15	TGTGCCAGCAGTTACGGGCTAGCGGGGACAGAGACCCAGTACTTC	CASSYGLAGTETQYF
.	few	TRBV28	TRBJ1-2	13	TGTGCCAGCAGTCCAATACAGGGCTATGGCTACACCTTC	CASSPIQGYGYTF
.	few	TRBV4-1	TRBJ2-7	14	TGCGCCAGCAGCCAAGCGGAGACAGCCTACGAGCAGTACTTC	CASSQAETAYEQYF
.	many	TRBV29-1	TRBJ2-5	11	TGCAGCGTTGTGCCCGGGGAGACCCAGTACTTC	CSVVPGETQYF
.	.	TRBV6-1	TRBJ2-1	16	TGTGCCAGCAGTGTACGACAGGAGAGCTCCTACAATGAGCAGTTCTTC	CASSVRQESSYNEQFF
TRBD2	.	TRBV19	TRBJ2-5	14	TGTGCCAGTAGAACTAGCGTCGAGATGGGGACCCAGTACTTC	CASRTSVEMGTQYF
TRBD1	.	TRBV20-1	TRBJ2-7	16	TGCAGTGCTAGAGATTGGGACAGGGAGAGCTCCTACGAGCAGTACTTC	CSARDWDRESSYEQYF
.	few	TRBV12-3/TRBV12-4	TRBJ1-4	15	TGTGCCAGCACCCATGCGGGAGCAACTAATGAAAAACTGTTTTTT	CASTHAGATNEKLFF
TRBD1	.	TRBV16	TRBJ1-5	15	TGTGCCAGCAGCCAAGATGGACAGGGCAATCAGCCCCAGCATTTT	CASSQDGQGNQPQHF
.	.	TRBV5-1	TRBJ2-5	14	TGCGCCAGCAGCTTGGGCAGGGTGGAAGAGACCCAGTACTTC	CASSLGRVEETQYF
.	once	TRBV7-2	TRBJ2-4	16	TGTGCCAGCAGCTTGGACGGGAGTCTCGCCAAAAACATTCAGTACTTC	CASSLDGSLAKNIQYF
TRBD2	.	TRBV5-1	TRBJ2-1	15	TGCGCCAGCAGCCTCGCGACTAGCGGGGACAATGAGCAGTTCTTC	CASSLATSGDNEQFF
.	.	TRBV20-1	TRBJ2-5	14	TGCAGTGCTTGGACAGCCGGCGCCCCAGAGACCCAGTACTTC	CSAWTAGAPETQYF
.	.	TRBV20-1	TRBJ2-4	13	TGCAGTGCTAGAGGTCTAGCTCTAAACATTCAGTACTTC	CSARGLALNIQYF
.	few	TRBV6-5	TRBJ1-1	15	TGTGCCAGCAGTACGCGCAGGGGTTGGGACCCTGAAGCTTTCTTT	CASSTRRGWDPEAFF
.	.	TRBV28	TRBJ2-2	14	TGTGCCAGCAGTCACAGGAGGAACACCGGGGAGCTGTTTTTT	CASSHRRNTGELFF
TRBD2	few	TRBV10-3	TRBJ2-2	16	TGTGCCATCACCCGCCAGCGGGGCTCGAACACCGGGGAGCTGTTTTTT	CAITRQRGSNTGELFF
.	.	TRBV7-2	TRBJ2-2	15	TGTGCCAGCAGCTGGGGACGGACGAACACCGGGGAGCTGTTTTTT	CASSWGRTNTGELFF
TRBD1	few	TRBV12-3/TRBV12-4	TRBJ1-5	15	TGTGCCAGCAGTTTCAAGGGACAGACCAATCAGCCCCAGCATTTT	CASSFKGQTNQPQHF
TRBD2	few	TRBV27	TRBJ2-7	15	TGTGCCAGCAAAGGAGCGGGGGGCAGCTCCTACGAGCAGTACTTC	CASKGAGGSSYEQYF
TRBD2	.	TRBV20-1	TRBJ2-3	13	TGCAGTGCTCCTAGCGGGGTCACAGATACGCAGTATTTT	CSAPSGVTDTQYF
.	few	TRBV2	TRBJ1-2	13	TGTGCCAGCAGTGAGTCGGCCCTCTATGGCTACACCTTC	CASSESALYGYTF
TRBD1	few	TRBV11-1	TRBJ2-5	20	TGTGCCAGCAGCTTAGCGCCAGACCGGGACAGGATCTACTTCCAAGAGACCCAGTACTTC	CASSLAPDRDRIYFQETQYF
.	once	TRBV29-1	TRBJ1-1	12	TGCAGCGTCTTGGCCGAGAGCACTGAAGCTTTCTTT	CSVLAESTEAFF
.	.	TRBV28	TRBJ1-5	16	TGTGCCAGCAGTTTATATCGGGGGTCCGGCAATCAGCCCCAGCATTTT	CASSLYRGSGNQPQHF
TRBD2	.	TRBV7-9	TRBJ2-7	17	TGTGCCAGCAGCGGCAGACTAGCGGGGGGCCTGACCTACGAGCAGTACTTC	CASSGRLAGGLTYEQYF
TRBD1	.	TRBV2	TRBJ2-7	12	TGTGCCAGCGGGACAGAAACCTACGAGCAGTACTTC	CASGTETYEQYF
.	few	TRBV12-3/TRBV12-4	TRBJ2-2	14	TGTGCCAGCAGCCCGAGGCAGCACACCGGGGAGCTGTTTTTT	CASSPRQHTGELFF
.	.	TRBV3-1	TRBJ1-1	15	TGTGCCAGCAGCCAAGTACCTTACAAGTACACTGAAGCTTTCTTT	CASSQVPYKYTEAFF
.	.	TRBV24-1	TRBJ2-6	16	TGTGCCACCAGTGAGGACACCGCGAGGGGGGCCAACGTCCTGACTTTC	CATSEDTARGANVLTF
.	few	TRBV24-1	TRBJ1-2	14	TGTGCCACCAGTGACCCGGGACGGGCCTATGGCTACACCTTC	CATSDPGRAYGYTF
.	few	TRBV7-2	TRBJ2-7	15	TGTGCCAGCAGCTTGGCGAGAAGGGGGTCCTACGAGCAGTACTTC	CASSLARRGSYEQYF
TRBD1	.	TRBV12-3/TRBV12-4	TRBJ1-2	14	TGTGCCAGCAGGCTACCGGGACAGGCTCCTGGCTACACCTTC	CASRLPGQAPGYTF
.	few	TRBV10-3	TRBJ1-4	15	TGTGCCATCAGTGAGCGAGAGAGTCTTCCCGAAAAACTGTTTTTT	CAISERESLPEKLFF
TRBD1	.	TRBV6-5	TRBJ1-3	19	TGTGCCAGCAGTTACCGCCGGGACAGGGGCCCTCTGGCAGGAAACACCATATATTTT	CASSYRRDRGPLAGNTIYF
TRBD1	.	TRBV20-1	TRBJ2-7	13	TGCAGCGCTTCAGGGACAGGGGTGCACGAGCAGTACTTC	CSASGTGVHEQYF
.	.	TRBV3-1	TRBJ1-6	13	TGTGCCAGCAGCCAAGGGATCCATTCACCCCTCCACTTT	CASSQGIHSPLHF
.	.	TRBV12-3/TRBV12-4	TRBJ2-3	13	TGTGCCAGCATGCGTGTGACTCCAGATACGCAGTATTTT	CASMRVTPDTQYF